This T cell receptor (beta chain) was sequenced during a study of radiotherapy plus CTLA-4 blockade in lung cancer. As for the study in general: Patients showed objective responses in roughly 19% of cases and disease control in about 30%. Study outcomes and limitations: Reportedly, early blood T cell clone dynamics best predicted response, with interferon-beta.

Regarding this clone: Its antigen is unknown.

V shed 2 bases and J shed 0 bases, with 21 bases lying between them. This CDR3 has 19 amino acids. Germline V lookup: CDR1 SGHRS, CDR2 YFSETQ. Focal radiation plus CTLA-4 blockade with ipilimumab was given to patients with chemo-refractory metastatic non-small-cell lung cancer. The assay was immunoSEQ multiplex PCR, and TCRdb's table has in-frame clones only and misses some. The table includes about 51,000 clones, around 79% detected once. The material was peripheral blood, obtained from a patient treated with radiotherapy plus ipilimumab. The J gene is TRBJ2-4, the V gene TRBV5-1, with D tentatively TRBD2 (6 bases). The receptor comes from a human donor with non-small cell lung cancer who had a complete response to radiotherapy plus ipilimumab. CDR3 in amino acids: CASSFSGGAPGEAKNIQYF. In nucleotides, the CDR3 is TGCGCCAGCAGCTTTTCGGGCGGAGCCCCGGGGGAAGCCAAAAACATTCAGTACTTC.